This is a list of T cell receptor beta chains from one sample in a study of Ad26.COV2.S vaccination and SARS-CoV-2 variants. Generated by immunoSEQ multiplex PCR, the TCRdb table keeps only in-frame clones and is missing some. The sample has hundreds of thousands of clones; roughly 90% are singletons. Sequences were derived from peripheral blood, sampled in a trial of Ad26.COV2.S vaccine versus placebo. These receptors were collected from a person aged 18-60 years who received the Ad26.COV2.S COVID-19 vaccine or a placebo. Each CDR3 is given with its conserved first and last residue. The order of the fields is D gene, J gene, clone size, V gene, CDR3 protein, CDR3 DNA. A D gene is named only where the DNA matches it firmly. The size field is filled for only some rows; it gives once, few, many or a size class.

TRBD1 | TRBJ2-1 | - | TRBV10-3 | CAIRDTGGLNNEQFF | TGTGCCATCAGGGATACAGGGGGCTTAAACAATGAGCAGTTCTTC
- | TRBJ2-5 | - | TRBV2 | CASREYQETQYF | TGTGCCAGCAGGGAGTACCAAGAGACCCAGTACTTC
TRBD2 | TRBJ2-5 | few | TRBV2 | CASSDGGGDTQYF | TGTGCCAGCAGTGATGGCGGGGGGGACACCCAGTACTTC
TRBD1 | TRBJ2-5 | - | TRBV18 | CASSPETTGSQETQYF | TGTGCCAGCTCACCAGAAACGACAGGGTCACAAGAGACCCAGTACTTC
TRBD1 | TRBJ2-7 | - | TRBV19 | CASSSTGTGGYYEQYF | TGTGCCAGTAGTTCCACCGGGACAGGGGGCTACTACGAGCAGTACTTC
- | TRBJ1-1 | once | TRBV2 | CASSELAAGNTEAFF | TGTGCCAGCAGTGAGTTGGCCGCAGGAAACACTGAAGCTTTCTTT
- | TRBJ1-6 | once | TRBV6-1 | CASSEVMTATNSPLHF | TGTGCCAGCAGTGAAGTTATGACGGCTACGAATTCACCCCTCCACTTT
- | TRBJ2-5 | - | TRBV6-5 | CASSRETGRGETQYF | TGTGCCAGTTCGCGCGAAACAGGGAGAGGAGAGACCCAGTACTTC
- | TRBJ2-1 | - | TRBV14 | CASSHSTNEQFF | TGTGCCAGCAGCCACTCCACCAATGAGCAGTTCTTC
- | TRBJ1-4 | - | TRBV3-1/TRBV3-2 | CASSYPGIRNEKLFF | TGTGCCAGCAGCTATCCAGGGATTCGGAATGAAAAACTGTTTTTT
TRBD1 | TRBJ1-1 | - | TRBV7-9 | CASSPDTGQIPNTEAFF | TGTGCCAGCAGTCCCGATACGGGACAGATTCCCAACACTGAAGCTTTCTTT
- | TRBJ2-3 | - | TRBV6-5 | CASSYGLVPDTQYF | TGTGCCAGCAGTTACGGGCTAGTTCCAGATACGCAGTATTTT
TRBD2 | TRBJ2-7 | few | TRBV12-3/TRBV12-4 | CASSLTFPGGRDF | TGTGCCAGCAGTCTAACATTCCCCGGCGGGAGAGACTTT
- | TRBJ2-3 | - | TRBV6-4 | CASSDYGSTDTQYF | TGTGCCAGCAGTGACTACGGGTCTACAGATACGCAGTATTTT
- | TRBJ1-2 | - | TRBV5-6 | CASRGSAGPQIKNGYTF | TGTGCCAGCAGAGGGTCCGCAGGACCGCAAATTAAAAATGGCTACACCTTC
TRBD2 | TRBJ2-3 | - | TRBV2 | CASSESDLAVHTDTQYF | TGTGCCAGCAGTGAATCCGATCTAGCGGTTCACACAGATACGCAGTATTTT
TRBD1 | TRBJ2-3 | few | TRBV14 | CASSQERDSARGDTQYF | TGTGCCAGCAGCCAAGAACGGGACAGCGCCAGAGGAGATACGCAGTATTTT
- | TRBJ2-1 | - | TRBV5-1 | CASRVQTYNEQFF | TGCGCCAGCAGGGTACAAACCTACAATGAGCAGTTCTTC
- | TRBJ1-5 | - | TRBV9 | CASSPTGRGQPQHF | TGTGCCAGCAGCCCCACCGGGAGAGGTCAGCCCCAGCATTTT
TRBD1 | TRBJ1-2 | - | TRBV3-1/TRBV3-2 | CASSTPGQGAGGYTF | TGTGCCAGCAGCACACCGGGACAGGGGGCTGGTGGCTACACCTTC
- | TRBJ1-5 | - | TRBV5-6 | CASSFAVQGFYSNQPQHF | TGTGCCAGCAGCTTCGCAGTACAAGGCTTTTATAGCAATCAGCCCCAGCATTTT
- | TRBJ1-2 | - | TRBV27 | CASSFGGNYGYTF | TGTGCCAGCAGTTTTGGGGGGAACTATGGCTACACCTTC
TRBD2 | TRBJ2-1 | - | TRBV11-2 | CASSFGLAAYSEQFF | TGTGCCAGCAGCTTCGGACTAGCGGCCTATAGCGAGCAGTTCTTC
- | TRBJ2-4 | - | TRBV10-3 | CAISDQGTKNIQYF | TGTGCCATCAGTGATCAGGGTACCAAAAACATTCAGTACTTC
- | TRBJ1-1 | - | TRBV4-1 | CASSQVGNTEAFF | TGCGCCAGCAGCCAAGTTGGGAACACTGAAGCTTTCTTT
TRBD1 | TRBJ1-4 | - | TRBV6-5 | CASSSTGRTGNEKLFF | TGTGCCAGCAGTTCCACAGGCCGGACAGGGAATGAAAAACTGTTTTTT
TRBD1 | TRBJ1-6 | - | TRBV18 | CASSPGTGVGSPLHF | TGTGCCAGCTCACCCGGCACAGGGGTTGGTTCACCCCTCCACTTT
- | TRBJ2-3 | - | TRBV5-1 | CASSLAGVRTDTQYF | TGCGCCAGCAGCTTGGCGGGAGTTCGCACAGATACGCAGTATTTT
TRBD1 | TRBJ1-6 | - | TRBV11-1 | CASSFGQGNSSPLHF | TGTGCCAGCAGCTTTGGACAGGGGAATAGTTCACCCCTCCACTTT
TRBD2 | TRBJ2-2 | - | TRBV5-1 | CASSSLADPGELFF | TGCGCCAGCAGCTCACTAGCGGACCCCGGGGAGCTGTTTTTT
- | TRBJ1-2 | - | TRBV6-1 | CASSEIIDRRIGVYGYTF | TGTGCCAGCAGTGAGATAATTGACAGGAGGATTGGAGTCTATGGCTACACCTTC
- | TRBJ2-3 | - | TRBV6-6 | CASSYPGDTQYF | TGTGCCAGCAGTTATCCCGGAGATACGCAGTATTTT
- | TRBJ1-3 | - | TRBV9 | CASSVGESGNTIYF | TGTGCCAGCAGCGTAGGCGAGTCTGGAAACACCATATATTTT
TRBD2 | TRBJ2-1 | - | TRBV3-1/TRBV3-2 | CASSQDGASGKQFF | TGTGCCAGCAGCCAAGATGGGGCTAGCGGAAAGCAGTTCTTC
TRBD1 | TRBJ2-2 | - | TRBV2 | CASSLGQVTGELFF | TGTGCCAGCAGTCTAGGACAGGTCACCGGGGAGCTGTTTTTT
- | TRBJ1-4 | - | TRBV3-1/TRBV3-2 | CASSQWRGATNEKLFF | TGTGCCAGCAGCCAATGGAGAGGAGCAACTAATGAAAAACTGTTTTTT
- | TRBJ1-1 | - | TRBV2 | CASSVQGGTEAFF | TGTGCCAGCAGTGTTCAGGGAGGAACTGAAGCTTTCTTT
- | TRBJ2-7 | - | TRBV19 | CASSIVAQGSYEQYF | TGTGCCAGTAGTATAGTCGCCCAGGGGTCCTACGAGCAGTACTTC
- | TRBJ2-1 | few | TRBV7-2 | CASSLGGSYNEQFF | TGTGCCAGCAGCTTAGGAGGGAGCTACAATGAGCAGTTCTTC
- | TRBJ2-4 | - | TRBV30 | CAWSVPTGIEGKNIQYF | TGTGCCTGGAGTGTACCCACAGGGATAGAGGGGAAAAACATTCAGTACTTC
TRBD2 | TRBJ2-5 | - | TRBV6-5 | CASSRAGGETQYF | TGTGCCAGCAGCCGAGCGGGGGGCGAGACCCAGTACTTC
- | TRBJ2-1 | - | TRBV5-6 | CASSSQGIEQFF | TGTGCCAGCAGTTCCCAGGGGATCGAGCAGTTCTTC
TRBD2 | TRBJ2-3 | - | TRBV24-1 | CATSDSPSGGPTDTQYF | TGTGCCACCAGTGATTCCCCTAGCGGGGGCCCCACAGATACGCAGTATTTT
TRBD2 | TRBJ2-1 | once | TRBV3-1/TRBV3-2 | CASSQVVAGIPNEQFF | TGTGCCAGCAGCCAAGTAGTAGCGGGAATACCCAATGAGCAGTTCTTC
TRBD1 | TRBJ2-5 | - | TRBV18 | CASSPRDSETQYF | TGTGCCAGCTCACCAAGGGACAGTGAGACCCAGTACTTC
TRBD1 | TRBJ2-2 | - | TRBV29-1 | CSARDRGNTGELFF | TGCAGCGCACGAGACAGGGGGAACACCGGGGAGCTGTTTTTT
TRBD1 | TRBJ2-2 | - | TRBV19 | CASSRAGGATGELFF | TGTGCCAGTAGTCGGGCAGGGGGCGCGACCGGGGAGCTGTTTTTT
- | TRBJ1-2 | - | TRBV19 | CASSNPRSGFYGYTF | TGTGCCAGTAGCAACCCTCGGTCAGGATTCTATGGCTACACCTTC
- | TRBJ2-7 | once | TRBV18 | CASSPGRGPSYEQYF | TGTGCCAGCTCACCCGGCCGGGGGCCCTCCTACGAGCAGTACTTC
- | TRBJ2-7 | - | TRBV6-2/TRBV6-3 | CASSYSRPGSSF | TGTGCCAGCAGTTACTCACGGCCAGGATCTTCCTTC
- | TRBJ2-1 | - | TRBV11-2 | CASSLTGYSYNEQFF | TGTGCCAGCAGCTTAACGGGGTACTCCTACAATGAGCAGTTCTTC
- | TRBJ2-5 | few | TRBV6-6 | CASSQQGWETQYF | TGTGCCAGCAGTCAACAGGGCTGGGAGACCCAGTACTTC